This T cell receptor beta chain appears in the sequencing data of a study of graft-versus-host responses after intestinal transplantation. Study summary: The whole recipient group had anti-thymocyte globulin induction followed by tacrolimus and steroids for around three years.

The CDR3 is 17 residues long. Germline CDR1 and CDR2: MGHRA and YSYEKL. Germline trimming cut 1 base from V and 7 bases from J; bases unmatched to any gene: 12. TCRdb's copy holds only in-frame clones and misses some; the assay was immunoSEQ multiplex PCR. The sample shows just over 15,000 clones, around 87% of them seen only once. After transplant, marrow was aspirated from the posterior iliac crest or elsewhere. Material: bone marrow, obtained less than 130 days after intestinal transplantation. This receptor was identified in a human patient who received an intestinal transplant, so some T cells may come from the graft donor. J is TRBJ2-1 and V is TRBV4-1, with 8 bases identical to TRBD2. CDR3 nucleotide sequence: TGCGCCAGCAGCCAAGGATTTGGTGAGCGGGAGATAAATGAGCAGTTCTTC. This sequence encodes CASSQGFGEREINEQFF.